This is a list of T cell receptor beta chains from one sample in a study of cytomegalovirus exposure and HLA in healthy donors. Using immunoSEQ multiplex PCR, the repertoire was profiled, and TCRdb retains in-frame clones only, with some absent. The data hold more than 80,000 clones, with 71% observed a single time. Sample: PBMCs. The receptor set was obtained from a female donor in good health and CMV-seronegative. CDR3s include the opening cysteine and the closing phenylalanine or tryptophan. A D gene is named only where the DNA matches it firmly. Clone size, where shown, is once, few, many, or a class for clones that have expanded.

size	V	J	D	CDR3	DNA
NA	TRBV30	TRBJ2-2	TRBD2	CAWSVPGLAVLTGELFF	TGTGCCTGGAGTGTACCGGGACTAGCGGTACTCACCGGGGAGCTGTTTTTT
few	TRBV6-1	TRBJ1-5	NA	CASSALTTGLPQHF	TGTGCCAGCAGTGCCTTAACAACAGGTCTTCCCCAGCATTTT
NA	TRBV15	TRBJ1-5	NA	CATSGAFTSNQPQHF	TGTGCCACCAGCGGGGCCTTTACTAGCAATCAGCCCCAGCATTTT
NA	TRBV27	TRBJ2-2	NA	CASSLEGANTGELFF	TGTGCCAGCAGTTTGGAGGGAGCGAACACCGGGGAGCTGTTTTTT
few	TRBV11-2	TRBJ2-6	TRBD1	CASSPLWTGRFGANVLTF	TGTGCCAGCAGCCCACTTTGGACAGGGAGATTCGGGGCCAACGTCCTGACTTTC
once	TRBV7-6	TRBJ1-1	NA	CASSQDSNTEAFF	TGTGCCAGCAGCCAAGACAGTAACACTGAAGCTTTCTTT
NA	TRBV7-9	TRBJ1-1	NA	CASRGRTNTEAFF	TGTGCCAGCCGAGGGAGGACTAACACTGAAGCTTTCTTT
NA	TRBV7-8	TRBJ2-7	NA	CASSSAYEQYF	TGTGCCAGCAGTTCCGCCTACGAGCAGTACTTC
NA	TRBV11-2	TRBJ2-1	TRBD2	CASGRGLAGGRWDEQFF	TGTGCCAGCGGGAGGGGGCTAGCGGGAGGAAGGTGGGATGAGCAGTTCTTC
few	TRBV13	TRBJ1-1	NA	CASSLGQGMNTEAFF	TGTGCCAGCAGCTTAGGACAGGGTATGAACACTGAAGCTTTCTTT
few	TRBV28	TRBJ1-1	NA	CASSLGADTEAFF	TGTGCCAGCAGTTTAGGCGCGGACACTGAAGCTTTCTTT
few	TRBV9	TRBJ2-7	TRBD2	CASSAGGAGGDEQYF	TGTGCCAGCAGCGCGGGGGGGGCAGGAGGGGACGAGCAGTACTTC
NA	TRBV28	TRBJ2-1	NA	CASSWGGLASRDEQFF	TGTGCCAGCAGTTGGGGGGGCCTAGCGTCTCGAGATGAGCAGTTCTTC
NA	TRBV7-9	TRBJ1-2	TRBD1	CASSTGQGWRYGYTF	TGTGCCAGCAGCACGGGACAGGGATGGAGGTATGGCTACACCTTC
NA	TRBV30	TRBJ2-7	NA	CAWDGSSYEQYF	TGTGCCTGGGACGGGAGCTCCTACGAACAGTACTTC
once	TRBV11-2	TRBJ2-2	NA	CASSQTLPGELFF	TGTGCCAGCAGCCAAACCCTACCCGGGGAGCTGTTTTTT
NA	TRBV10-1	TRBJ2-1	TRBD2	CASSEELAGVHEQFF	TGCGCCAGCAGTGAGGAACTAGCGGGAGTACATGAGCAGTTCTTC
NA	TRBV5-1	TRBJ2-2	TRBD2	CASSLNPLAGRGGELFF	TGCGCCAGCAGCTTGAATCCCCTAGCGGGCCGGGGCGGGGAGCTGTTTTTT
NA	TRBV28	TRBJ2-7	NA	CASSPIQTGGPEEQYF	TGTGCCAGCAGTCCCATACAGACCGGGGGGCCAGAAGAGCAGTACTTC
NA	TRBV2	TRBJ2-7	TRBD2	CASSREEASRGGEQYF	TGTGCCAGCAGTCGGGAAGAGGCTAGTCGGGGGGGCGAGCAGTACTTC
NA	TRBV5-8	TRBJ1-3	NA	CASRYSGNTIYF	TGTGCCAGCAGATACTCTGGAAACACCATATATTTT
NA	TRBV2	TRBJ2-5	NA	CASSEAQGVETQYF	TGTGCCAGCAGTGAAGCGCAAGGGGTAGAGACCCAGTACTTC
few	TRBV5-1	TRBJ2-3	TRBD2	CASSRLAGGPGDTQYF	TGCGCCAGCAGCCGATTAGCGGGAGGGCCCGGGGATACGCAGTATTTT
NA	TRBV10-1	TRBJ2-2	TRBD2	CASSEKPVGLAGGPHTGELFF	TGCGCCAGCAGTGAGAAGCCCGTCGGCCTAGCGGGAGGGCCCCACACCGGGGAGCTGTTTTTT
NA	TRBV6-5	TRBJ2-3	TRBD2	CASRLAGGDTDTQYF	TGTGCCAGCAGGTTAGCGGGAGGGGACACAGATACGCAGTATTTT
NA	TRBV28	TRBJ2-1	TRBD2	CASSLISSGTLKGYNEQFF	TGTGCCAGCAGTTTAATTTCTAGCGGGACCCTTAAGGGATACAATGAGCAGTTCTTC
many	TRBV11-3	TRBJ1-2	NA	CASSLGGYRDSPYGYTF	TGTGCCAGCAGCTTAGGGGGGTACCGGGACTCACCCTATGGCTACACCTTC
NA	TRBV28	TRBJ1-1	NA	CASSPQGGMNTEAFF	TGTGCCAGCAGTCCCCAGGGTGGAATGAACACTGAAGCTTTCTTT
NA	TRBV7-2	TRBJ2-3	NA	CASSLVRAGDTQYF	TGTGCCAGCAGCTTAGTGCGGGCCGGGGATACGCAGTATTTT
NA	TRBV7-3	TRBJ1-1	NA	CASSPEGLNTEAFF	TGTGCCAGCAGCCCCGAGGGACTCAACACTGAAGCTTTCTTT
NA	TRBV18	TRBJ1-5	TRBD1	CASSPQGQLSNQPQHF	TGTGCCAGCTCACCACAGGGACAGTTAAGCAATCAGCCCCAGCATTTT
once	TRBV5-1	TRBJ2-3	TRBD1	CASSLEDRGADTQYF	TGCGCCAGCAGCTTGGAGGACAGGGGTGCAGATACGCAGTATTTT
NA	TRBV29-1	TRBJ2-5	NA	CSVEDDARVTQYF	TGCAGCGTTGAAGATGATGCCCGGGTGACCCAGTACTTC
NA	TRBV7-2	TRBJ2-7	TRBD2	CASSYIAGPTGEQYF	TGTGCCAGCAGCTATATAGCGGGACCTACTGGAGAGCAGTACTTC
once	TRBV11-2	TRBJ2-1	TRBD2	CASSHEPGLAGVEQFF	TGTGCCAGCAGCCATGAGCCGGGACTAGCGGGAGTTGAGCAGTTCTTC
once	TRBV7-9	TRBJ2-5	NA	CASSLFQGGETQYF	TGTGCCAGCAGCTTATTCCAGGGGGGAGAGACCCAGTACTTC
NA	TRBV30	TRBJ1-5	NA	CAWSVWGDGNQPQHF	TGTGCCTGGAGTGTCTGGGGGGATGGCAATCAGCCCCAGCATTTT
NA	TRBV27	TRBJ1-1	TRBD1	CAGNGRRSGLGQGGWNTEAFF	TGTGCCGGGAATGGGCGCCGGAGCGGCCTTGGACAGGGGGGATGGAACACTGAAGCTTTCTTT
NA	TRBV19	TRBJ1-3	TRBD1	CASRKGALLSGNTIYF	TGTGCCAGTAGAAAGGGGGCCCTTCTCTCTGGAAACACCATATATTTT
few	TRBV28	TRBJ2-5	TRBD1	CASSLGTVQGAQYF	TGTGCCAGCAGTCTCGGGACAGTACAAGGGGCCCAGTACTTC
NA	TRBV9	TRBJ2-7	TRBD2	CASGGLAGVDEQYF	TGTGCCAGCGGCGGACTAGCGGGAGTCGACGAGCAGTACTTC